This TCR beta chain is from a study of OX40 agonist ivuxolimab in advanced cancers. Sampling times: baseline, cycle 4 day 1, cycle 7 day 1. Data came from immunoSEQ multiplex PCR; TCRdb stores just in-frame clones and leaves some out. Of tens of thousands of clones listed, around 87% were seen once; the top ten hold under 2%. CDR3 length: 13 amino acids. Germline lookup yields CDR1 MNHNY and CDR2 SVGAGI (reference sequence). V dropped 0 bases and J dropped 3 bases, with 5 bases sitting between them. Source: CD4+ or CD8+ T cells sorted from blood, taken in a trial of the OX40 agonist ivuxolimab. The rearrangement joins TRBV6-6 to TRBJ1-1; D is unresolved. This clonotype originated in an adult with an advanced solid tumor such as melanoma, head and neck, liver or kidney cancer. In DNA, the CDR3 is TGTGCCAGCAGTTACTCGCAGGACACTGAAGCTTTCTTT. Residues: CASSYSQDTEAFF.